One and the same sample provided the 5 T cell receptor beta chains below, sequenced in a study of response to subunit inactivated influenza vaccine. In TCRdb, the RT-PCR reads were re-called with MiXCR into one record per CDR3 protein. The sample lists around 570,000 distinct CDR3 sequences, roughly 10% occurring once. The sample also formed part of further work on T cells expressing NK-cell markers. That report adds: A 5'RACE template switching approach incorporating UMIs was used to make TCR beta cDNA.

The source material was PBMCs from blood, sampled on the day of vaccination. Receptors were obtained from a man aged 50 or older who received an inactivated influenza vaccine.

This clonotype was observed a handful of times. V is TRBV19 and J is TRBJ2-1; D is undetermined. Germline CDR1 and CDR2: LNHDA and SQIVND (reference sequence). This CDR3 contains 13 residues. V shed 8 bases and J shed 1 base, with 9 bases lying between them. CDR3 region: CASRSHSYNEQFF. CDR3 bases: TGTGCCAGTCGATCGCATTCCTACAATGAGCAGTTCTTC.

In this sample, this clonotype turned up many times. The chain recombines TRBV20-1 with TRBJ2-1; tentative D call: TRBD2 (5 bases). The V and J ends lost 1 base and 7 bases respectively, with 11 bases between them. CDR1 is DFQATT, CDR2 SNEGSKA, per germline (reference sequence). This CDR3 has 13 amino acids. The CDR3 sequence: CSARVPGKNEQFF. The CDR3 nucleotides are TGCAGTGCTAGAGTTCCGGGGAAGAATGAGCAGTTCTTC.

The chain uses TRBV3-1 and TRBJ1-2, with D perhaps matching TRBD1 (6 bases). Germline loops: CDR1 LGHDT, CDR2 YNNKEL (reference sequence). The V end was cut by 1 base, the J end by 4 bases, with 13 bases between. The CDR3 has 15 amino acids. This CDR3 reads CASSQGRTRGYGYTF. The CDR3 region has the DNA TGTGCCAGCAGCCAAGGCCGGACCAGGGGCTATGGCTACACCTTC.

This clonotype showed up many times. The J gene is TRBJ2-7, the V gene TRBV7-2; 7 bases are a match to TRBD1. The CDR3 runs 13 residues. After removal of 5 bases from V and 3 bases from J, the junction contained 4 bases not matched to a gene. Germline assignment: CDR1 SGHTA and CDR2 FQGNSA. CDR3 nucleotide sequence: TGTGCCAGCAGCCGGGACAGAAGCTACGAGCAGTACTTC. It specifies CASSRDRSYEQYF.

This sequence joins TRBV5-6 and TRBJ2-7; 9 nucleotides align to TRBD1. J gave up 7 bases and V 0 bases, and 8 bases lay outside the gene matches. The CDR3 runs 15 residues. CDR1 is SGHDT and CDR2 is YYEEEE in the germline V gene. CDR3 bases: TGTGCCAGCAGCTTGGCCGGGACAGGGAGAGTTGAGCAGTACTTC. This codes for CASSLAGTGRVEQYF.